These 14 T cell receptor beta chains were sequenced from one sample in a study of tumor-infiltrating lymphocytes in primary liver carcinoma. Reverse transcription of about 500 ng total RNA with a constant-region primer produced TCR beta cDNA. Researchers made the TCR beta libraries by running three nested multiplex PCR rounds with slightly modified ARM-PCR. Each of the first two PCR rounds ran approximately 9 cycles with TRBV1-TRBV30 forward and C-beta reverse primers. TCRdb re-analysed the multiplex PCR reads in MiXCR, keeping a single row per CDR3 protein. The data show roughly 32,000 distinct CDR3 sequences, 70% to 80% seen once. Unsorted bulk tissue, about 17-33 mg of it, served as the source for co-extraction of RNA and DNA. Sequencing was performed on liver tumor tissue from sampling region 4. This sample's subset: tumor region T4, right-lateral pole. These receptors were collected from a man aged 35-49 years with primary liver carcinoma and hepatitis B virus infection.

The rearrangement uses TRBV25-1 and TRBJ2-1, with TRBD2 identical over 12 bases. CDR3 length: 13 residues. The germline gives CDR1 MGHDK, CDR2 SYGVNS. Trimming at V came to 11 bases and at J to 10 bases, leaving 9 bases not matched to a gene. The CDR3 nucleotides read TGTGCCCGCAACCTACTAGCGGGAGGCGAGCAGTTCTTC. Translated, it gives CARNLLAGGEQFF.

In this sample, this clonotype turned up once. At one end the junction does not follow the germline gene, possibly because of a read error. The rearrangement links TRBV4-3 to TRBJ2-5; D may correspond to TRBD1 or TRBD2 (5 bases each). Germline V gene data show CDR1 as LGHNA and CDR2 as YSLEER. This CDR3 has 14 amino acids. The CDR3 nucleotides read TGCGCCAACAGCCAAGGGGACGCCAGAACGACCAAGTACTTC. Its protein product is CANSQGDARTTKYF.

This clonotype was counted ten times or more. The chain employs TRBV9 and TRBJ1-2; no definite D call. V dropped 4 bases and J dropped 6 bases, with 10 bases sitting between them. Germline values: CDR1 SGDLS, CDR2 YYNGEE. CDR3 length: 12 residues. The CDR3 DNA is TGTGCCAGCAGCCCCCACGGGGATGGCTACACCTTC. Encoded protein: CASSPHGDGYTF.

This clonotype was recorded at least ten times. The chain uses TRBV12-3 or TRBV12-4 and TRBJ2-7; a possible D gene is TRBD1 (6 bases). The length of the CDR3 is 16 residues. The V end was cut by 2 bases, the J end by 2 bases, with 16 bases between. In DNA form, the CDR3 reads TGTGCCAGCAGTTTATGGGGGCAAGGGAGACCCTACGAGCAGTACTTC. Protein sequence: CASSLWGQGRPYEQYF.

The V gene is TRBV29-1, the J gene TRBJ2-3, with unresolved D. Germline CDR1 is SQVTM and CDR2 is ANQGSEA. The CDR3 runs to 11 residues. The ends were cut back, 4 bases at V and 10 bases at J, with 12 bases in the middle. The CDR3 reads CSVVEPAAQYF. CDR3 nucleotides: TGCAGCGTTGTCGAGCCCGCAGCGCAGTATTTT.

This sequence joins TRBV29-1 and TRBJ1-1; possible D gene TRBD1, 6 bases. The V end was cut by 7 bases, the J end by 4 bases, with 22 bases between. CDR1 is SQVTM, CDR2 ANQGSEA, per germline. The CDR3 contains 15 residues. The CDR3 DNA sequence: TGCAGCGGTGCCTCAAGGTGGGACATGAGCACTGAAGCTTTCTTT. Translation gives CSGASRWDMSTEAFF.

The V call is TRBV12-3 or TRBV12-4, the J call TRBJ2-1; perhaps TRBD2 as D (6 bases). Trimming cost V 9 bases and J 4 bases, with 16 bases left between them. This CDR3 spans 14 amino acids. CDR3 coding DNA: TGTGCCAGTATGACTAACGGGGGATACAATGAGCAGTTCTTC. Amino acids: CASMTNGGYNEQFF.

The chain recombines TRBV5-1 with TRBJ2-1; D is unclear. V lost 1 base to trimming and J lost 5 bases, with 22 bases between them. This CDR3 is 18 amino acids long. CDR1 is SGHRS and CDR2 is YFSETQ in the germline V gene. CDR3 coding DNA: TGCGCCAGCAGCTTGCGGTGGCAGGATAGTCAGGTGGACAATGAGCAGTTCTTC. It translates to CASSLRWQDSQVDNEQFF.

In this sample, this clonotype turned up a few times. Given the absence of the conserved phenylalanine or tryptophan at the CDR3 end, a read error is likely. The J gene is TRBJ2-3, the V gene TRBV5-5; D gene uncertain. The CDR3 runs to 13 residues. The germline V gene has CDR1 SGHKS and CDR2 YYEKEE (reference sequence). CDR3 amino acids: CTSSLANWDTQYL. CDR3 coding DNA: TGTACCAGCAGCTTGGCGAACTGGGATACGCAGTATTTA.

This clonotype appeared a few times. CDR3 loop: CDAMTSGTGTPYEQYF. In DNA, the CDR3 is TGCGACGCTATGACATCTGGGACCGGCACTCCCTACGAGCAGTACTTC. The chain uses TRBV29-1 and TRBJ2-7; D could derive from TRBD1 or TRBD2 (5 bases each). The germline V gene has CDR1 SQVTM and CDR2 ANQGSEA. The CDR3 has 16 amino acids.

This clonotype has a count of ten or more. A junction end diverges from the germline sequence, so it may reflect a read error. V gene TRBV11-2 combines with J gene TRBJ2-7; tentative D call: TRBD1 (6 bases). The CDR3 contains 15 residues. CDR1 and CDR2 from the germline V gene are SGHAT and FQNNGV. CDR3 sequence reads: CASSLDRQGLYDQYF. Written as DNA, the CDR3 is TGTGCCAGCAGCTTAGATCGGCAGGGGCTCTACGATCAGTACTTC.

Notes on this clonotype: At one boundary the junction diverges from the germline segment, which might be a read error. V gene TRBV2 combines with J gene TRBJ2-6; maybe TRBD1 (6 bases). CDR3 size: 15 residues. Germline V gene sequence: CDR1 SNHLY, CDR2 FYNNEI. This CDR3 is CASLSRQAGANVPTF. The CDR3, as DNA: TGTGCCAGCTTGTCTCGACAGGCTGGGGCCAACGTCCCGACTTTC.

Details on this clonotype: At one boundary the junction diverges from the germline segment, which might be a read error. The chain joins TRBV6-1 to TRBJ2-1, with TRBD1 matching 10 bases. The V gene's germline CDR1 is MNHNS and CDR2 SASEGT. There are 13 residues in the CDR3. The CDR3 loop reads CTSSEGTGDEQSF. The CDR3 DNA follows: TGTACCAGCAGTGAAGGGACAGGGGATGAGCAGTCCTTT.

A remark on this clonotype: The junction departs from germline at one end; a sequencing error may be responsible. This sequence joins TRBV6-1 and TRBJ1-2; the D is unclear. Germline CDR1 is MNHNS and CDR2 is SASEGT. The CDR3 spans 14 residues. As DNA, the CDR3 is TGTGCCAGTACCGCGGTCCCTCGGAACTATGGCCACACCTTC. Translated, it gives CASTAVPRNYGHTF.